The 8 T cell receptor beta chains listed next were all sequenced from one sample in a study of T-cell memory formation after mild COVID-19. TCRdb fed the 5' RACE reads into MiXCR, producing one record per CDR3 protein. The sample has fewer than 500,000 distinct CDR3 sequences, approximately 25% seen once. Sequencing was done on a sample of PBMCs or a T cell subset sorted from them (not recorded which). Every receptor here comes from an adult woman who had mild COVID-19 (a few samples of this study predate the infection). Cell type and time point are not known.

The chain couples TRBV15 to TRBJ1-2; D is possibly TRBD1 (6 bases). This CDR3 contains 13 residues. Germline assignment: CDR1 LNHNV and CDR2 YYDKDF (reference sequence). The V end lost 11 bases, the J end lost 4 bases, and 17 bases lay between the germline ends. The CDR3 DNA is TGTGCCGTACGGGGGGGGACAAGCTATGGCTACACCTTC. Its protein product is CAVRGGTSYGYTF.

This chain links TRBV6-6 with TRBJ2-7, with D possibly matching TRBD1 (6 bases). The V end was cut by 2 bases, the J end by 0 bases, with 11 bases between. Germline V gene lookup returns CDR1 MNHNY and CDR2 SVGAGI (reference sequence). The CDR3 spans 15 residues. The DNA for the CDR3 is TGTGCCAGCAGTTACCTTGGGGGCCCCTCCTACGAGCAGTACTTC. Encoded protein: CASSYLGGPSYEQYF.

In its sample, this clonotype was seen a few times. In DNA, the CDR3 is TGTGCCAGCAGCTTAGCCCGTGGGAACATTCAGTACTTC. Translating gives CASSLARGNIQYF. V is TRBV7-6 and J is TRBJ2-4, with no clear D. V gave up 0 bases and J gave up 7 bases, with 7 bases separating them. Germline V gene lookup returns CDR1 SGHVS and CDR2 FNYEAQ. This CDR3 is built from 13 residues.

The V and J genes are TRBV10-2 and TRBJ2-5, with TRBD2 matching over 14 bases. The germline CDR1 and CDR2 sequences are WSHSY and SAAADI. The CDR3 covers 15 residues. The trim removed 5 bases at V and 5 bases at J, leaving 4 bases unmatched. In DNA form, the CDR3 reads TGCGCCAGCAGTCGGACTAGCGGGAGGAATGAGACCCAGTACTTC. It codes for CASSRTSGRNETQYF.

This clonotype has more than one count but fewer than ten. The chain combines TRBV30 with TRBJ2-7; D gene ambiguous. Trimming cost V 3 bases and J 0 bases, with 15 bases left between them. There are 15 residues in the CDR3. The germline V gene has CDR1 GTSNPN and CDR2 SVGIG (reference sequence). CDR3 sequence (DNA): TGTGCCTGGAGGAGTCCCATGCATAGCTCCTACGAGCAGTACTTC. Its translation: CAWRSPMHSSYEQYF.

The chain is built from TRBV10-3 and TRBJ2-1; D might be TRBD1 (7 bases). The CDR3 spans 16 residues. The V gene lost 2 bases and the J gene lost 9 bases, with 20 bases spanning the gap. Per the germline V gene, CDR1 is ENHRY and CDR2 is SYGVKD. CDR3 coding DNA: TGTGCCATCAGTGAGCTCAGGGGGGATAAACACAGTGAGCAGTTCTTC. Amino acid sequence: CAISELRGDKHSEQFF.

The chain links TRBV7-2 to TRBJ2-1, with D possibly called TRBD1 or TRBD2 (5 bases each). The CDR3 has 14 residues. CDR1 and CDR2 from the germline V gene are SGHTA and FQGNSA. V dropped 6 bases and J dropped 9 bases, with 18 bases sitting between them. The CDR3 here is CASSYEGWDPEQFF. CDR3 in DNA: TGTGCCAGCAGTTACGAGGGGTGGGACCCTGAGCAGTTCTTC.

This clonotype was seen only a few times. The chain joins TRBV2 to TRBJ2-5; the D gene is possibly TRBD2 (5 bases). Per germline, CDR1 SNHLY and CDR2 FYNNEI. The CDR3 runs to 16 residues. The V gene lost 5 bases and the J gene lost 1 base, with 17 bases spanning the gap. The CDR3 is CASSFNLAGVQETQYF. As DNA, the CDR3 is TGTGCCAGCAGTTTTAACCTAGCTGGGGTCCAAGAGACCCAGTACTTC.